This TCR beta chain was obtained from a study of cytomegalovirus exposure and HLA in healthy donors. Overall study: Of the donors genotyped, approximately 400 in all, about 82% fell in the Caucasian-associated ancestry cluster.

Germline V gives CDR1 KGHSH, CDR2 LQKENI. Trimming shortened V by 2 bases and J by 7 bases, and 12 bases separated the two germline ends. This CDR3 has 14 residues. Use of 60 Vbeta and 13 Jbeta primers characterized the PCR. The protocol was immunoSEQ multiplex PCR, while the TCRdb copy is restricted to in-frame clones and leaves out a portion. In the table there are 150,000 to 180,000 clones, 80% of which are singletons. Concerning this clone: The antigen is not known.

Study-wide points: The sole available immune exposure information was CMV serostatus.

The receptor was isolated from a man aged 30 to 45 in good health and CMV-seropositive. Sequencing was done on a sample of PBMCs. The chain employs TRBV18 and TRBJ1-5, with D unresolved. DNA of the CDR3: TGTGCCAGCTCACCATCTGGCGGGCAGCAGCCCCAGCATTTT. The encoded protein is CASSPSGGQQPQHF.